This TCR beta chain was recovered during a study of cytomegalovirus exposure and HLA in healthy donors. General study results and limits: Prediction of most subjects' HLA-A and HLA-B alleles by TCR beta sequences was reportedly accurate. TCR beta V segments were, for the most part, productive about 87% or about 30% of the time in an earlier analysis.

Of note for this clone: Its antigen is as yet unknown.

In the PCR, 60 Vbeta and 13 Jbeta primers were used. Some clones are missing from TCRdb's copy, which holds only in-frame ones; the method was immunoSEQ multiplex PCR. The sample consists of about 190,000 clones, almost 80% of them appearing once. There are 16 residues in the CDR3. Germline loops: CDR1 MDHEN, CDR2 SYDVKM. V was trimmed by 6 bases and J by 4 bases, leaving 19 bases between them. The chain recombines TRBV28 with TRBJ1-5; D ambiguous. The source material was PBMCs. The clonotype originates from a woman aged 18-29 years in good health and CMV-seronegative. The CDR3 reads CASSSPRNRNNQPQHF. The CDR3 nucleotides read TGTGCCAGCAGCTCGCCCAGGAACAGAAATAATCAGCCCCAGCATTTT.